The 10 T cell receptor beta chains given below trace back to one sample, sequenced in a study of control samples from healthy donors and cancer patients. Clones were sequenced by immunoSEQ multiplex PCR, and TCRdb holds only the in-frame ones, with some missing. The profile shows some 130,000 clones, over 80% of them singletons. Sequenced sample: blood. These receptors all come from a woman between 45 and 65 years old in good health.

The DNA of the CDR3 is TGTGCCAGCAGCCAGGACTCCAAAGTAAACTATGGCTACACCTTC. Its protein is CASSQDSKVNYGYTF. This sequence joins TRBV7-8 and TRBJ1-2; no reliable D call. Germline CDR1 reads SGHVS; CDR2 reads FQNEAQ. Trimming left V 5 bases short and J 2 bases short, with 15 bases between. The CDR3 totals 15 residues. Based on the CDR3 plus reference TRBV7-8 and TRBJ1-2, the full variable domain is GAGVSQSPRYKVAKRGQDVALRCDPISGHVSLFWYQQALGQGPEFLTYFQNEAQLDKSGLPSDRFFAERPEGSVSTLKIQRTQQEDSAVYLCASSQDSKVNYGYTFGSGTRLTVV.

This clone was observed a single time. The chain carries TRBV6-5 and TRBJ2-1; D is possibly TRBD2 (6 bases). From germline, CDR1 is MNHEY and CDR2 SVGAGI. Trimming stripped 2 bases from V and 8 bases from J, with 10 bases between. The CDR3 runs 13 residues. The CDR3 is CASSYKGLDEQFF. The CDR3 DNA is TGTGCCAGCAGTTACAAGGGACTGGATGAGCAGTTCTTC.

The chain combines TRBV5-8 with TRBJ2-1; 8 bases align to TRBD2. V trimming: 0 bases; J trimming: 7 bases; junction bases outside the gene matches: 12. CDR3 length: 17 amino acids. CDR1 SGHTS and CDR2 YDEGEE come from the germline V gene. The CDR3 DNA reads TGTGCCAGCAGCTTGGGGGGAAGGACTAGCCCCTCGAATGAGCAGTTCTTC. Amino acid sequence: CASSLGGRTSPSNEQFF.

The chain has TRBV19 and TRBJ1-1, with TRBD1 identical over 12 bases. The CDR3 is made up of 13 amino acids. V lost 6 bases and J lost 6; bases outside the gene matches: 2. CDR1 and CDR2 from the germline V gene are LNHDA and SQIVND (reference sequence). The CDR3 protein is CASSRDRGPEAFF. CDR3 bases: TGTGCCAGTAGCCGGGACAGGGGGCCTGAAGCTTTCTTT. The variable domain in full, with the rest retrieved from reference TRBV19 and TRBJ1-1, is DGGITQSPKYLFRKEGQNVTLSCEQNLNHDAMYWYRQDPGQGLRLIYYSQIVNDFQKGDIAEGYSVSREKKESFPLTVTSAQKNPTAFYLCASSRDRGPEAFFGQGTRLTVV.

V usage is TRBV30 and J usage is TRBJ2-3; 10 nucleotides line up with TRBD2. The CDR3 loop spans 17 amino acids. Germline V lookup: CDR1 GTSNPN, CDR2 SVGIG (reference sequence). V gave up 4 bases and J gave up 0 bases; unmatched junction bases: 10. Here the CDR3 DNA reads TGTGCCTGGACAGTTCCAGCGGGGGGGCGTAGCACAGATACGCAGTATTTT. Its protein is CAWTVPAGGRSTDTQYF.

The gene calls are TRBV19 and TRBJ2-7; a weak D match, TRBD2 (5 bases). The germline CDR1 and CDR2 sequences are LNHDA and SQIVND (reference sequence). With 3 bases removed from V and 4 bases from J, the gap between germline ends came to 16 bases. This CDR3 is built from 15 residues. Here the CDR3 reads CASSIPRTSGYEQYF. CDR3 coding DNA: TGTGCCAGTAGTATTCCGCGAACTAGTGGATACGAGCAGTACTTC.

V gene TRBV7-9 combines with J gene TRBJ1-2, with D possibly TRBD1 on 6 matching bases. In germline, CDR1 is SEHNR, CDR2 FQNEAQ (reference sequence). CDR3 size: 15 residues. Trimming stripped 6 bases from V and 4 bases from J, with 18 bases between. The CDR3 reads CASSSGATAAYGYTF. CDR3 DNA sequence: TGTGCCAGCAGTTCAGGGGCCACCGCGGCCTATGGCTACACCTTC.

This chain joins TRBV9 and TRBJ2-7, with 10 bases matching TRBD1. V was pared by 4 bases and J by 2 bases, with 3 bases of the junction left unmatched. The CDR3 consists of 14 residues. Germline V CDR1 and CDR2: SGDLS, YYNGEE. The CDR3 loop reads CASSTGTGAYEQYF. CDR3 in DNA: TGTGCCAGCAGCACCGGGACAGGGGCCTACGAGCAGTACTTC.

V gene TRBV10-2 combines with J gene TRBJ1-2; 8 bases align to TRBD1. Germline V lookup: CDR1 WSHSY, CDR2 SAAADI. V shed 5 bases, J shed 1 base, and the junction held 12 bases outside the gene matches. The CDR3 is 17 amino acids. The CDR3 reads CASSSSGQATYNYGYTF. DNA of the CDR3: TGCGCCAGCAGTTCCTCGGGACAGGCGACCTATAACTATGGCTACACCTTC.

The rearrangement uses TRBV7-9 and TRBJ1-2, with D hard to call. This CDR3 contains 16 residues. In germline, CDR1 is SEHNR, CDR2 FQNEAQ (reference sequence). V dropped 1 base and J dropped 3 bases, with 15 bases sitting between them. The CDR3 sequence is CASSLGAQDGHYGYTF. CDR3 in DNA: TGTGCCAGCAGCTTAGGTGCGCAGGACGGCCACTATGGCTACACCTTC. Full variable domain (remainder filled in from reference TRBV7-9 and TRBJ1-2): DTGVSQNPRHKITKRGQNVTFRCDPISEHNRLYWYRQTLGQGPEFLTYFQNEAQLEKSRLLSDRFSAERPKGSFSTLEIQRTEQGDSAMYLCASSLGAQDGHYGYTFGSGTRLTVV.